The 19 T cell receptor beta chains in this list originate from one sample, sequenced in a study of Graves' ophthalmopathy and Graves' hyperthyroidism. The sequenced template was RNA, covering the TCR beta CDR3 region. First-round RT-PCR used HTBI primers; second-round multiplex PCR followed. TCRdb independently ran MiXCR on the multiplex PCR reads; one entry per CDR3 protein. The sample includes about 220,000 distinct CDR3 sequences, roughly a fifth of them seen just once. The sample comprised peripheral blood. The receptors originated from a woman aged 45-65 years with Graves' ophthalmopathy.

The rearrangement links TRBV28 to TRBJ2-5; D uncertain. This CDR3 contains 15 residues. Trimming removed 6 bases from V and 2 bases from J, with 16 bases in between. CDR1 and CDR2 (germline): MDHEN, SYDVKM. CDR3 amino acids: CASRPFTVKQETQYF. The CDR3 DNA reads as TGTGCCAGCAGGCCGTTTACAGTCAAACAAGAGACCCAGTACTTC.

This clonotype showed up many times. J is TRBJ1-5 and V is TRBV12-3 or TRBV12-4; tentatively, D is TRBD1 (6 bases). The ends were cut back, 4 bases at V and 5 bases at J, with 12 bases in the middle. The CDR3 length is 14 residues. The CDR3, as DNA: TGTGCCAGCAGTTCCAGGGGTCAGGATCAGCCCCAGCATTTT. It specifies CASSSRGQDQPQHF.

The chain has TRBV12-3 or TRBV12-4 and TRBJ1-1; the match to TRBD1 covers 7 bases. This CDR3 contains 13 residues. The junction had 10 bases not matched to a gene; V was cut back by 7 bases and J by 8 bases. The CDR3 DNA follows: TGTGCCAGCAATTTCGACAGGGTGCAAGAAGCTTTCTTT. This translates into CASNFDRVQEAFF.

This clonotype was seen many times. The genes are TRBV5-5 and TRBJ2-7; D not resolved. The CDR3 sequence is 14 residues long. Per the germline V gene, CDR1 is SGHKS and CDR2 is YYEKEE (reference sequence). Between the trimmed V and J ends, which lost 7 bases and 4 bases, there was a span of 18 bases. CDR3 protein: CASSPESQRYEQYF. CDR3 nucleotide sequence: TGTGCCAGCTCCCCGGAGAGTCAGAGGTACGAGCAGTACTTC.

This clonotype was counted ten times or more. The rearrangement joins TRBV25-1 to TRBJ1-5; D is uncertain. The germline gives CDR1 MGHDK, CDR2 SYGVNS. V gave up 2 bases and J gave up 5 bases, with 7 bases separating them. This CDR3 has 13 amino acids. The CDR3: CASSEAGDQPQHF. The CDR3 DNA sequence: TGTGCCAGCAGTGAAGCGGGCGATCAGCCCCAGCATTTT.

In its sample, this clonotype was seen many times. The chain links TRBV28 to TRBJ1-5; TRBD1 agrees at 7 bases. The CDR3 has 17 residues. J lost 4 bases, V lost 3 bases, and 12 bases had no gene match. The germline gives CDR1 MDHEN, CDR2 SYDVKM. The DNA for the CDR3 is TGTGCCAGCAGTTTTGGGGGGACGACAGGGTTTAATCAGCCCCAGCATTTT. Translating it yields CASSFGGTTGFNQPQHF.

This clonotype was counted many times. The rearrangement joins TRBV6-5 to TRBJ2-7; 8 bases fit TRBD1. CDR1 and CDR2 from the germline V gene are MNHEY and SVGAGI. The CDR3 length is 14 residues. V trimming: 5 bases; J trimming: 5 bases; junction bases outside the gene matches: 8. As DNA, the CDR3 is TGTGCCAGCAGTCGCGGACAGGGAGGAAACGAGCAGTACTTC. This translates into CASSRGQGGNEQYF.

This clonotype was seen many times. CDR3 in DNA: TGTGCCAGCAACCTAAGTCCGGGACAGGGGCCGAAGTTTACTGGAAACACCATATATTTT. This codes for CASNLSPGQGPKFTGNTIYF. V is TRBV6-5 and J is TRBJ1-3, with TRBD1 identical over 10 bases. Germline V gene lookup returns CDR1 MNHEY and CDR2 SVGAGI. The junction had 20 bases not matched to a gene; V was cut back by 7 bases and J by 2 bases. CDR3 length: 20 amino acids.

This clonotype has only one observation. The chain joins TRBV2 to TRBJ2-4, with D perhaps TRBD2 (5 bases). The end of the DNA is better explained by TRBJ2-5, so the J call may be wrong. This CDR3 has 13 amino acids. CDR1 is SNHLY and CDR2 is FYNNEI in the germline V gene. DNA of the CDR3: TGTGCCACCAGCCGGTCCCCTAGCGAGACCCAGTACTTC. It translates to CATSRSPSETQYF.

This sequence joins TRBV5-1 and TRBJ2-5; possible D gene TRBD2, 5 bases. V was trimmed by 1 base and J by 7 bases, leaving 11 bases between them. CDR1 and CDR2 from the germline V gene are SGHRS and YFSETQ. The CDR3 covers 13 residues. CDR3 DNA sequence: TGCGCCAGCAGCTTGTCCCCTGAGGGGACCCAGTACTTC. Translated: CASSLSPEGTQYF.

The table lists this clonotype with many counts. The V gene is TRBV19, the J gene TRBJ1-5; 7 nucleotides match TRBD1. The junction had 13 bases not matched to a gene; V was cut back by 5 bases and J by 6 bases. The CDR3 totals 16 residues. Germline CDR1 and CDR2: LNHDA and SQIVND (reference sequence). CDR3: CASSWPGQLLRQPQHF. The CDR3 coding sequence is TGTGCCAGTAGTTGGCCGGGACAGCTTCTTCGTCAGCCCCAGCATTTT.

This clonotype turned up a few times. At one end the junction does not follow the germline gene, possibly because of a read error. The chain recombines TRBV20-1 with TRBJ2-7; D is possibly TRBD1 (5 bases). Germline V CDR1 and CDR2: DFQATT, SNEGSKA (reference sequence). The CDR3 covers 15 residues. DNA of the CDR3: TGCACTGCTCCTCTTTCAGGGCAGAGCTCCTACGAGCAGTACTTC. Translation gives CTAPLSGQSSYEQYF.

This clonotype was observed many times. The CDR3 here is CASSQGPGDQYF. As DNA, the CDR3 is TGTGCCAGCAGCCAAGGACCCGGGGACCAGTACTTC. The gene calls are TRBV3-1 and TRBJ2-5; maybe TRBD2 (5 bases). Germline-derived CDR1 and CDR2 are LGHDT and YNNKEL (reference sequence). V lost 1 base and J lost 10, with 10 bases in between. This CDR3 has 12 residues.

The chain uses TRBV4-2 and TRBJ2-7, with D tentatively TRBD1 (5 bases). Germline values: CDR1 LGHNA, CDR2 YNFKEQ. The CDR3 is 14 residues long. V was cut by 4 bases and J by 4 bases, with 14 bases left in between. The DNA for the CDR3 is TGTGCCAGCAGCCTTTCAGGGTTGGAATACGAGCAGTACTTC. Encoded protein: CASSLSGLEYEQYF.

This clonotype has a count of ten or more. J is TRBJ2-7 and V is TRBV19; no firm D call. Germline V CDR1 and CDR2: LNHDA, SQIVND (reference sequence). V was shortened by 5 bases and J by 0 bases, with 20 bases between the two germline ends. This CDR3 is 17 amino acids long. The CDR3 is CASSVYPSDGTSYEQYF. CDR3 coding DNA: TGTGCCAGTAGTGTTTACCCTTCGGACGGTACCTCCTACGAGCAGTACTTC.

In this sample, this clonotype turned up many times. V usage is TRBV6-1 and J usage is TRBJ1-5; D uncertain. V shed 2 bases and J shed 4 bases, with 9 bases lying between them. The CDR3 is 14 amino acids. Germline CDR1 and CDR2: MNHNS and SASEGT. The CDR3, as DNA: TGTGCCAGCAGTGAATCGTCAGGAAATCAGCCCCAGCATTTT. Its translation: CASSESSGNQPQHF.

The table lists this clonotype with many counts. The chain is built from TRBV28 and TRBJ2-6; D ambiguous. Trimming took off 9 bases at V and 9 bases at J, with 18 bases between the two ends. This CDR3 has 14 residues. Germline CDR1 reads MDHEN; CDR2 reads SYDVKM. The CDR3 DNA sequence: TGTGCCAGTACCAAGCCGGGCCTTGTCAACGTCCTGACTTTC. Its translation is CASTKPGLVNVLTF. The full variable domain, in which reference TRBV28 and TRBJ2-6 provide the parts outside the CDR3, is DVKVTQSSRYLVKRTGEKVFLECVQDMDHENMFWYRQDPGLGLRLIYFSYDVKMKEKGDIPEGYSVSREKKERFSLILESASTNQTSMYLCASTKPGLVNVLTFGAGSRLTVL.

V and J are TRBV9 and TRBJ2-7, with 12 bases lining up with TRBD2. V shed 0 bases and J 3 bases; nucleotides not matched to a gene: 4. Germline V lookup: CDR1 SGDLS, CDR2 YYNGEE. This CDR3 spans 16 amino acids. The DNA of the CDR3 is TGTGCCAGCAGCGTAGAGGGACTAGCGGGCTACTACGAGCAGTACTTC. Encoded protein: CASSVEGLAGYYEQYF.

This clonotype was seen ten or more times. The chain is built from TRBV5-1 and TRBJ2-2; D is unresolved. There are 14 residues in the CDR3. V lost 3 bases, J lost 1 base, and 7 bases lay in between. Per germline, CDR1 SGHRS and CDR2 YFSETQ. Here the CDR3 reads CASSSEGNTGELFF. For the CDR3, the DNA is TGCGCCAGCAGCTCGGAAGGGAACACCGGGGAGCTGTTTTTT. The variable domain in full, completed from reference TRBV5-1 and TRBJ2-2, reads KAGVTQTPRYLIKTRGQQVTLSCSPISGHRSVSWYQQTPGQGLQFLFEYFSETQRNKGNFPGRFSGRQFSNSRSEMNVSTLELGDSALYLCASSSEGNTGELFFGEGSRLTVL.